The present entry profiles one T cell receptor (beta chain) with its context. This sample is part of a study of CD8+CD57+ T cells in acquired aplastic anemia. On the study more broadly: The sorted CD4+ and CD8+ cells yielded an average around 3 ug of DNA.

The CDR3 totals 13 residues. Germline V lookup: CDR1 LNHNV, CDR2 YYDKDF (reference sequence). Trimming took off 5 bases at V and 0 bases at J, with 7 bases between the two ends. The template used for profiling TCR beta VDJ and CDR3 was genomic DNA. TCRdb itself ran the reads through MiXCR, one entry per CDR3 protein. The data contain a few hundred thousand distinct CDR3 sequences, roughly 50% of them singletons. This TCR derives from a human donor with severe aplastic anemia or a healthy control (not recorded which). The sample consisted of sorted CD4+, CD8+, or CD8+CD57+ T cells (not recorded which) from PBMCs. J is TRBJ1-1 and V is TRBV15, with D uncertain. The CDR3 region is CATSRILNTEAFF. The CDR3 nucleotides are TGTGCCACCAGCCGAATCTTGAACACTGAAGCTTTCTTT. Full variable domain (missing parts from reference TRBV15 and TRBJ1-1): DAMVIQNPRYQVTQFGKPVTLSCSQTLNHNVMYWYQQKSSQAPKLLFHYYDKDFNNEADTPDNFQSRRPNTSFCFLDIRSPGLGDTAMYLCATSRILNTEAFFGQGTRLTVV.